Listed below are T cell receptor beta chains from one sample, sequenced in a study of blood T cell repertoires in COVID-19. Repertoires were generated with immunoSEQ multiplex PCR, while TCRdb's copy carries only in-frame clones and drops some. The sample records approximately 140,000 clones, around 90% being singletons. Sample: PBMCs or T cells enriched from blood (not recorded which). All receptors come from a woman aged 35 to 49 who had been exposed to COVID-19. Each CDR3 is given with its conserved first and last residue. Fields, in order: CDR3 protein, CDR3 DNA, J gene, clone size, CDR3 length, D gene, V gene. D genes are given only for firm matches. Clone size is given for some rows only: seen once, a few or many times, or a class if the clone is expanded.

CDR3 protein: CASSQSEGYTF
CDR3 DNA: TGTGCCAGCAGCCAAAGTGAGGGCTACACCTTC
J gene: TRBJ1-2
clone size: .
CDR3 length: 11
D gene: .
V gene: TRBV16

CDR3 protein: CASSLTRGNEQYF
CDR3 DNA: TGTGCCAGCAGCCTGACCAGGGGCAACGAGCAGTACTTC
J gene: TRBJ2-7
clone size: .
CDR3 length: 13
D gene: .
V gene: TRBV12-3/TRBV12-4

CDR3 protein: CSVDGPREGTQYF
CDR3 DNA: TGCAGCGTAGACGGGCCCCGGGAAGGGACCCAGTACTTC
J gene: TRBJ2-5
clone size: .
CDR3 length: 13
D gene: .
V gene: TRBV29-1

CDR3 protein: CASSTGTGFNYGYTF
CDR3 DNA: TGTGCCAGCAGCACTGGGACAGGATTTAACTATGGCTACACCTTC
J gene: TRBJ1-2
clone size: .
CDR3 length: 15
D gene: TRBD1
V gene: TRBV7-2

CDR3 protein: CASSLALTGVTDTQYF
CDR3 DNA: TGTGCCAGCAGCTTGGCCTTGACGGGGGTTACAGATACGCAGTATTTT
J gene: TRBJ2-3
clone size: .
CDR3 length: 16
D gene: .
V gene: TRBV5-8

CDR3 protein: CASSVPTSGRVQFF
CDR3 DNA: TGTGCCAGCAGCGTGCCCACTAGCGGGAGGGTTCAGTTCTTC
J gene: TRBJ2-1
clone size: .
CDR3 length: 14
D gene: TRBD2
V gene: TRBV7-8

CDR3 protein: CASSFPNPGGEAFF
CDR3 DNA: TGTGCCAGCAGCTTCCCAAACCCAGGGGGCGAAGCTTTCTTT
J gene: TRBJ1-1
clone size: once
CDR3 length: 14
D gene: TRBD1
V gene: TRBV5-8

CDR3 protein: CASSPAPGGNYEQYF
CDR3 DNA: TGCGCCAGCAGCCCGGCACCAGGGGGGAACTACGAGCAGTACTTC
J gene: TRBJ2-7
clone size: few
CDR3 length: 15
D gene: .
V gene: TRBV5-1

CDR3 protein: CASSPGTSETDTQYF
CDR3 DNA: TGTGCCAGCAGCCCAGGGACTAGCGAAACAGATACGCAGTATTTT
J gene: TRBJ2-3
clone size: .
CDR3 length: 15
D gene: TRBD2
V gene: TRBV6-2/TRBV6-3

CDR3 protein: CASSRVPTPDTQYF
CDR3 DNA: TGTGCCAGCTCCAGGGTGCCCACCCCAGATACGCAGTATTTT
J gene: TRBJ2-3
clone size: .
CDR3 length: 14
D gene: .
V gene: TRBV25-1

CDR3 protein: CASSQIGGGATDTQYF
CDR3 DNA: TGTGCCAGCAGCCAGATTGGTGGGGGGGCAACAGATACGCAGTATTTT
J gene: TRBJ2-3
clone size: .
CDR3 length: 16
D gene: .
V gene: TRBV3-1/TRBV3-2

CDR3 protein: CASSPNSNQPQHF
CDR3 DNA: TGTGCCAGCAGTCCCAATAGCAATCAGCCCCAGCATTTT
J gene: TRBJ1-5
clone size: .
CDR3 length: 13
D gene: .
V gene: TRBV6-5

CDR3 protein: CASSQETGGAGSYGYTF
CDR3 DNA: TGTGCCAGCAGCCAAGAAACAGGGGGCGCTGGGTCCTATGGCTACACCTTC
J gene: TRBJ1-2
clone size: .
CDR3 length: 17
D gene: TRBD1
V gene: TRBV3-1/TRBV3-2

CDR3 protein: CASSQSVLANYGYTF
CDR3 DNA: TGTGCCAGCAGCCAATCGGTTCTTGCTAACTATGGCTACACCTTC
J gene: TRBJ1-2
clone size: .
CDR3 length: 15
D gene: .
V gene: TRBV3-1/TRBV3-2

CDR3 protein: CASSPNGQGRTDTQYF
CDR3 DNA: TGCGCCAGCAGCCCCAACGGACAGGGCCGGACAGATACGCAGTATTTT
J gene: TRBJ2-3
clone size: .
CDR3 length: 16
D gene: TRBD1
V gene: TRBV4-1

CDR3 protein: CASSSDWDGYTF
CDR3 DNA: TGTGCCAGCAGCTCCGACTGGGATGGCTACACCTTC
J gene: TRBJ1-2
clone size: .
CDR3 length: 12
D gene: .
V gene: TRBV7-9